The entry below gives a single T cell receptor beta chain sequence along with its context. Its antigen is as yet unknown. These data belong to a study of cytomegalovirus exposure and HLA in healthy donors. Whole-study context: Earlier, 95 million to 140 million unique TCR beta sequences were recovered from about 170 million T cells by an analysis. Study-level findings and limits: Versus the roughly 700-donor mean, an Asian-associated ancestry cluster reportedly showed fewer N-insertions in a later analysis. When presence/absence was analysed, sequencing depth was taken to be roughly uniform across donors. Some TCR beta chains (164 of them) were listed as cytomegalovirus-associated.

60 Vbeta and 13 Jbeta primers were used in PCR. Clones were sequenced by immunoSEQ multiplex PCR, and TCRdb holds only the in-frame ones, with some missing. In the table there are approximately 110,000 clones, around three quarters of which are singletons. The J segment lost 3 bases and the V segment lost 11 bases, leaving 9 bases of the junction unmatched. Looked up from germline, CDR1 is LNHDA and CDR2 is SQIVND (reference sequence). The CDR3 extends over 13 amino acids. The TCR sequence derives from a human donor in good health. The chain employs TRBV19 and TRBJ1-2, with 7 bases aligning to TRBD1. The sequenced material came from PBMCs. The CDR3 coding sequence is TGTGCCGCCCAGGGGGGTTGGTACTATGGCTACACCTTC. Its translation: CAAQGGWYYGYTF.